This T cell receptor beta chain was identified during a study of shared clonotypes between healthy human individuals (dated by TCRdb to 2020 to 2021). At the level of the whole study: A few men and a couple of women, aged 18 to 49 years, made up the cohort. Each donor's leukapheresis produced roughly between about 0.85 and 10 billion PBMCs. Blood TCR repertoires of 5 or 6 healthy adults were deeply sequenced to estimate repertoire size and the extent of clonotype sharing between individuals. To increase sequencing depth and limit assay-specific biases, different laboratories used diverse techniques to prepare libraries and sequence TCR repertoires.

The donors were healthy, HIV-negative adults with no recently reported acute infections or vaccinations. Only Caucasian adults living in Nashville, Tennessee, USA were represented among the donors. In the unsorted samples, some 100 million PBMCs were counted, and genomic DNA was extracted using the QIAamp DNA Blood Mini kit. After blood collection by leukapheresis, PBMCs were isolated using Ficoll-Histopaque density gradient centrifugation and then cryopreserved in the vapor phase of liquid nitrogen. The CDR3 runs 11 residues from the cysteine to the phenylalanine. Left in the record is the CDR3 DNA by itself, 33 bases read in frame from the first base. In the germline V gene, CDR1 corresponds to SQVTM and CDR2 to ANQGSEA. Trimming at the junction amounts to 3 bases on V and 8 bases on J, and the germline ends lie 10 bases apart. General conclusions and limits of the study: The small number of donors limited the genetic and exposure-history diversity represented. Sampling was restricted to blood, and TCR repertoires in tissue are likely to differ from TCR repertoires in blood. Pairwise subsampling indicated that sequencing depth was expected to affect the degree of clonotype sharing among donors.

TCR CDR3 regions were amplified from genomic DNA by multiplex PCR using the deep immunoSEQ assay. For each cell subset, the extracted genomic DNA was distributed evenly across all wells of several immunoSEQ 96-well plates, and each plate served as one replicate. Each replicate PCR for unsorted PBMC received roughly 300 ng genomic DNA, equal to tens of thousands of T cell genomes. Genomic DNA from unsorted PBMC was sequenced over ten immunoSEQ deep assay plates. The purified libraries were quantified using a Qubit 3.0 fluorometer, sized with a Bioanalyzer 2100, and then quantified again using the KAPA Library Quantification kit. Each immunoSEQ 96-well plate was sequenced on its own single-read 150-cycle Illumina NextSeq 550 flow cell. Regarding the original processing steps: The immunoSEQ output contained only junctional sequences without quality scores, so filtering could not match that applied to full-length reads. To assign V/J genes and CDR3, sequences were annotated using PyIR, a Python wrapper for IgBLAST v1.9, with IMGT germline references. Any read was removed if the V/J assignment was weak (E-value above 1e-6), the CDR3 was missing, or the read contained stop codons, out-of-frame junctions, or ambiguous translated residues. V3J clonotypes were defined as sequences sharing an identical inferred V gene, J gene, and CDR3 amino acid sequence. Percentage overlap between repertoires was calculated by dividing the number of shared unique clonotypes by the size of the smaller repertoire. Repertoire richness was assessed with RTK rarefaction, the Chao1 estimator, and Recon v2.1 estimates of unobserved clonotypes. TCRdb carries this immuneACCESS record with in-frame sequences only. Its versions omit some clonotypes, under half of them owing to an unresolved V gene in the studies checked, with the rest unexplained. The V and J calls and clone size were taken over from that table, and D and trimming were inferred from the DNA. A total of about 600,000 clones appear in this sample, around 77% of them only once. 12% of the sample lies in the top ten.

On this clone: This clone's antigen is unknown. Base quality data are lacking; no much larger clone is found one base away.

Here the chain combines TRBV29-1 and TRBJ1-2; the D gene is not confidently resolved. Sequencing was performed on PBMCs. The TCR comes from a woman in her thirties or forties in good health. Some clones in this sample may be carry-over from other donors' samples. The CDR3 region has the sequence CSVEAPRGYTF. The nucleotide sequence reads TGCAGCGTTGAGGCACCCCGGGGCTACACCTTC. Joined to the reference TRBV29-1 and TRBJ1-2 proteins, this CDR3 gives the full variable domain: SAVISQKPSRDICQRGTSLTIQCQVDSQVTMMFWYRQQPGQSLTLIATANQGSEATYESGFVIDKFPISRPNLTFSTLTVSNMSPEDSSIYLCSVEAPRGYTFGSGTRLTVV.